The entry below describes one T cell receptor beta chain. Its antigen is undetermined. The primer mix had 60 Vbeta and 13 Jbeta primers. Profiled with immunoSEQ multiplex PCR; TCRdb holds only in-frame clones, not every one. There are 150,000 to 200,000 clones in the sample; 82% occur only once, and 0.098% lies in the top ten. The data originate from a study of cytomegalovirus exposure and HLA in healthy donors. Study-wide results and limits: In a later analysis, an Asian-associated ancestry cluster reportedly showed fewer N-insertions than the roughly 700-donor mean.

From germline, CDR1 is SGHNT and CDR2 YYREEE (reference sequence). The CDR3 length is 16 residues. Trimming cost V 4 bases and J 1 base; bases outside gene matches: 7. This sequence originates from a boy aged 2 to 9 in good health and CMV-seronegative. The chain has TRBV5-4 and TRBJ2-7, with TRBD1 identical over 11 bases. Sequenced input: PBMCs. In DNA, the CDR3 is TGTGCCAGCAGCCCGGGGGGACAGGGGGGATCCTACGAGCAGTACTTC. Its protein product is CASSPGGQGGSYEQYF.